The 25 T cell receptor beta chains listed next were all sequenced from one sample in a study of OX40 agonist ivuxolimab in advanced cancers. Produced via immunoSEQ multiplex PCR; TCRdb's table is partial and in-frame only. The table includes over 40,000 clones, more than 75% detected once. The specimen comprised CD4+ or CD8+ T cells sorted from blood, sampled in a trial of the OX40 agonist ivuxolimab. These receptors all stem from an adult with an advanced solid tumor such as melanoma, head and neck, liver or kidney cancer.

The chain combines TRBV5-1 with TRBJ1-1; 9 nucleotides match TRBD1. This CDR3 spans 15 amino acids. Germline lookup yields CDR1 SGHRS and CDR2 YFSETQ. J lost 1 base, V lost 1 base, and 2 bases had no gene match. The CDR3 protein is CASSLTGGENTEAFF. CDR3 nucleotide sequence: TGCGCCAGCAGCTTGACAGGGGGCGAGAACACTGAAGCTTTCTTT.

The chain has TRBV6-1 and TRBJ2-7, with TRBD1 identical over 8 bases. This CDR3 region has 15 residues. Germline CDR1 reads MNHNS; CDR2 reads SASEGT. Trimming took 4 bases from V and 4 from J; bases not matched to a gene: 9. The CDR3 loop is CASSGQGAESYEQYF. The CDR3 DNA sequence: TGTGCCAGCAGTGGCCAGGGGGCGGAATCGTACGAGCAGTACTTC.

The rearrangement joins TRBV5-4 to TRBJ2-3; 8 positions match TRBD2. The CDR3 spans 16 residues. V shed 3 bases, J shed 4 bases, and the junction held 10 bases outside the gene matches. Germline V gene data show CDR1 as SGHNT and CDR2 as YYREEE (reference sequence). CDR3 loop: CASSSTRGGLADTQYF. As DNA, the CDR3 is TGTGCCAGCAGCTCGACCCGGGGGGGCCTAGCAGATACGCAGTATTTT. Based on the CDR3 plus reference TRBV5-4 and TRBJ2-3, the full variable domain is ETGVTQSPTHLIKTRGQQVTLRCSSQSGHNTVSWYQQALGQGPQFIFQYYREEENGRGNFPPRFSGLQFPNYSSELNVNALELDDSALYLCASSSTRGGLADTQYFGPGTRLTVL.

This chain uses TRBV5-5 with TRBJ2-1; 10 bases agree with TRBD1. Germline CDR1 reads SGHKS; CDR2 reads YYEKEE (reference sequence). The CDR3 has 15 residues. J was trimmed by 3 bases and V by 3 bases; bases with no gene match: 3. CDR3 nucleotides: TGTGCCAGCAGCTGGACAGGGGGTCTCTACAATGAGCAGTTCTTC. Translated: CASSWTGGLYNEQFF.

The chain recombines TRBV5-1 with TRBJ1-1; TRBD1 is a possible D gene (5 bases). Germline V gives CDR1 SGHRS, CDR2 YFSETQ. Trimming shortened V by 8 bases and J by 0 bases, and 17 bases separated the two germline ends. This CDR3 has 15 residues. CDR3 DNA sequence: TGCGCCAGTTCCCTCGGGACGCTAATGAACACTGAAGCTTTCTTT. Its protein product is CASSLGTLMNTEAFF.

V usage is TRBV11-2 and J usage is TRBJ2-2; D is possibly TRBD1 or TRBD2 (5 bases each). The CDR3 runs 12 residues. CDR1 and CDR2 (germline): SGHAT, FQNNGV. Trimming removed 8 bases at V and 7 bases at J, with 11 bases between. CDR3 sequence: CASRLGVGELFF. CDR3 coding DNA: TGTGCCAGCCGATTGGGGGTCGGGGAGCTGTTTTTT.

This clone was counted a single time. This chain links TRBV2 with TRBJ2-2, with 7 bases lining up with TRBD2. The CDR3 covers 14 residues. Germline trimming cut 3 bases from V and 5 bases from J; bases unmatched to any gene: 3. Per the germline V gene, CDR1 is SNHLY and CDR2 is FYNNEI. CDR3 protein: CASSDRGETGELFF. CDR3 coding DNA: TGTGCCAGCAGTGATCGGGGGGAAACCGGGGAGCTGTTTTTT.

V and J are TRBV19 and TRBJ2-3, with 9 bases lining up with TRBD2. CDR1 and CDR2 from the germline V gene are LNHDA and SQIVND (reference sequence). The J segment lost 3 bases and the V segment lost 4 bases, leaving 5 bases of the junction unmatched. CDR3 size: 15 residues. The CDR3, as DNA: TGTGCCAGTAGTACCGGGACTAGCTTTACAGATACGCAGTATTTT. It yields the protein CASSTGTSFTDTQYF.

The CDR3 nucleotides read TGTGCCAGCCCCAGCTACAATGAGCAGTTCTTC. Protein product: CASPSYNEQFF. This sequence joins TRBV5-8 and TRBJ2-1; D not resolved. Germline CDR1 reads SGHTS; CDR2 reads YDEGEE. This CDR3 has 11 residues. The V end was cut by 7 bases, the J end by 3 bases, with 5 bases between.

The chain joins TRBV19 to TRBJ2-7; D tentatively reads TRBD1 or TRBD2 (5 bases each). Trimming took 3 bases from V and 6 from J, leaving 15 bases between them. The CDR3 is 14 residues long. Germline V gene lookup returns CDR1 LNHDA and CDR2 SQIVND (reference sequence). The CDR3 nucleotides are TGTGCCAGTAGTATGTATGGTAGAGGGGCCGAGCAGTACTTC. Amino acid sequence: CASSMYGRGAEQYF.

This clone was counted once. This chain connects TRBV5-1 to TRBJ2-1, with 8 bases fitting TRBD1. This CDR3 region has 14 residues. Germline V gene sequence: CDR1 SGHRS, CDR2 YFSETQ. V lost 4 bases and J lost 8; bases outside the gene matches: 8. CDR3 nucleotides: TGCGCCAGCAGCCCTTGGACAGGGAGCGATGAGCAGTTCTTC. It yields the protein CASSPWTGSDEQFF.

The rearrangement joins TRBV11-3 to TRBJ2-3, with 7 bases identical to TRBD2. V shed 5 bases and J 0 bases; nucleotides not matched to a gene: 11. Germline V gene data show CDR1 as SGHNT and CDR2 as YENEEA. The CDR3 contains 17 residues. The CDR3 nucleotides are TGTGCCAGCAGCACCAGGAATCTAGCGGTAAGCACAGATACGCAGTATTTT. Translation: CASSTRNLAVSTDTQYF.

For this clone: A junction boundary mismatches the germline segment, possibly from a read error. J is TRBJ2-2 and V is TRBV4-3; no clear D. The CDR3 extends over 14 amino acids. Per germline, CDR1 LGHNA and CDR2 YSLEER. CDR3 loop: CASGRLPNPGELFF. CDR3 bases: TGCGCCAGCGGCCGGCTGCCGAACCCCGGGGAGCTGTTTTTT.

The chain combines TRBV7-2 with TRBJ1-2, with D tentatively TRBD1 (6 bases). The CDR3 sequence is 12 residues long. Germline CDR1 reads SGHTA; CDR2 reads FQGNSA. V was clipped by 4 bases and J by 8 bases, with 11 bases between them. The CDR3 DNA reads TGTGCCAGCAGCTGGCAGAGGGGGGGCTACACCTTC. This codes for CASSWQRGGYTF.

CDR3: CATSRGSAGDSTDTQYF. The CDR3 DNA reads as TGTGCCACCAGCAGAGGCTCAGCGGGAGATAGCACAGATACGCAGTATTTT. The chain couples TRBV15 to TRBJ2-3, with 8 positions matching TRBD2. With V trimmed by 1 base and J by 0 bases, 6 bases remained unmatched. CDR3 length: 17 residues. The V gene's germline CDR1 is LNHNV and CDR2 YYDKDF (reference sequence).

The chain combines TRBV12-5 with TRBJ2-3; TRBD2 aligns across 10 bases. Germline CDR1 LGHNT, CDR2 FRNRAP. CDR3 length equals 15 residues. The trim removed 7 bases at V and 0 bases at J, leaving 4 bases unmatched. The CDR3: CASDVAGGSTDTQYF. The CDR3 region has the DNA TGTGCTAGTGATGTAGCGGGAGGCAGCACAGATACGCAGTATTTT.

In DNA form, the CDR3 reads TGTGCCAGCAGTTTTAGTGTAGGAGTATCCTATAATTCACCCCTCCACTTT. This gives the protein CASSFSVGVSYNSPLHF. The V gene is TRBV28, the J gene TRBJ1-6; D remains unclear. This CDR3 has 17 residues. CDR1 and CDR2 (germline): MDHEN, SYDVKM. V lost 3 bases to trimming and J lost 1 base, with 13 bases between them. Full variable domain (remainder filled in from reference TRBV28 and TRBJ1-6): DVKVTQSSRYLVKRTGEKVFLECVQDMDHENMFWYRQDPGLGLRLIYFSYDVKMKEKGDIPEGYSVSREKKERFSLILESASTNQTSMYLCASSFSVGVSYNSPLHFGNGTRLTVT.

This chain uses TRBV19 with TRBJ1-5; D is ambiguous. This CDR3 comprises 12 residues. Germline CDR1 reads LNHDA; CDR2 reads SQIVND (reference sequence). Trimming pared 9 bases from V and 4 bases from J, leaving 10 bases between. CDR3 DNA sequence: TGTGCCAGCCGAAGGGTAAATCAGCCCCAGCATTTT. Translation: CASRRVNQPQHF. The whole variable domain, filled in from reference TRBV19 and TRBJ1-5, reads DGGITQSPKYLFRKEGQNVTLSCEQNLNHDAMYWYRQDPGQGLRLIYYSQIVNDFQKGDIAEGYSVSREKKESFPLTVTSAQKNPTAFYLCASRRVNQPQHFGDGTRLSIL.

V gene TRBV4-2 combines with J gene TRBJ1-6; 7 bases map to TRBD1. Losses at the gene ends were 5 bases for V and 7 bases for J; bases not matched to a gene: 11. CDR3 length: 16 residues. Germline V gene sequence: CDR1 LGHNA, CDR2 YNFKEQ. CDR3 sequence: CASSTRTGTANSPLHF. The CDR3 region has the DNA TGTGCCAGCAGCACCAGGACTGGGACAGCGAATTCACCCCTCCACTTT.

The chain couples TRBV18 to TRBJ2-5, with 9 bases matching TRBD2. This CDR3 spans 15 amino acids. Per the germline V gene, CDR1 is KGHSH and CDR2 is LQKENI. The ends lost 2 bases at V and 3 bases at J; junction bases unmatched: 4. DNA for the CDR3: TGTGCCAGCTCACCAACGGCGGGGGGGAAAGAGACCCAGTACTTC. It translates to CASSPTAGGKETQYF.

J is TRBJ2-5 and V is TRBV5-5; 7 positions match TRBD2. Trimming at V came to 5 bases and at J to 0 bases, leaving 10 bases not matched to a gene. The CDR3 contains 16 residues. The V gene's germline CDR1 is SGHKS and CDR2 YYEKEE (reference sequence). The CDR3 DNA is TGTGCCAGCAGTATGGGACTACAGTTGTACCAAGAGACCCAGTACTTC. This sequence encodes CASSMGLQLYQETQYF. Full variable domain (remainder filled in from reference TRBV5-5 and TRBJ2-5): DAGVTQSPTHLIKTRGQQVTLRCSPISGHKSVSWYQQVLGQGPQFIFQYYEKEERGRGNFPDRFSARQFPNYSSELNVNALLLGDSALYLCASSMGLQLYQETQYFGPGTRLLVL.

This chain connects TRBV5-5 to TRBJ2-1, with TRBD2 matching 9 bases. Germline CDR1 and CDR2: SGHKS and YYEKEE (reference sequence). Trimming cost V 7 bases and J 12 bases; bases outside gene matches: 14. The CDR3 loop spans 14 amino acids. The CDR3, as DNA: TGTGCCAGCCAAGAGTTATATAGCGGGAGACCGCAGTTCTTC. It specifies CASQELYSGRPQFF.

This clone is a singleton in its sample. The chain is built from TRBV4-3 and TRBJ2-3; D is uncertain. V gave up 1 base and J gave up 6 bases, with 14 bases separating them. Germline loops: CDR1 LGHNA, CDR2 YSLEER. This CDR3 has 15 amino acids. CDR3 protein: CASSQVGSYGDTQYF. CDR3 nucleotide sequence: TGCGCCAGCAGCCAAGTAGGGTCCTACGGGGATACGCAGTATTTT.

Comments on this clone: Other nucleotide sequences from this sample produce the same CDR3. The V gene is TRBV2, the J gene TRBJ2-7; D uncertain. CDR1 is SNHLY and CDR2 is FYNNEI in the germline V gene. V lost 0 bases, J lost 4 bases, and 4 bases lay in between. CDR3 length: 12 residues. In DNA, the CDR3 is TGTGCCAGCAGTGAAGCAGGATACGAGCAGTACTTC. It is translated as CASSEAGYEQYF.

V is TRBV6-5 and J is TRBJ2-1; 7 bases are a match to TRBD2. Looked up from germline, CDR1 is MNHEY and CDR2 is SVGAGI. The CDR3 length is 16 residues. Trimming cost V 3 bases and J 0 bases; bases outside gene matches: 5. The CDR3 region has the DNA TGTGCCAGCAGTTATGGGGGGGGTTACTCCTACAATGAGCAGTTCTTC. Protein sequence: CASSYGGGYSYNEQFF.